Presented here are 28 T cell receptor beta chains from one specimen sequenced in a study of blood T cell repertoires in COVID-19. TCRdb's table, derived via immunoSEQ multiplex PCR, lists solely in-frame clones and lacks some. The sample has some 180,000 clones, about 80% seen once; the top ten hold about 15%. The sample was PBMCs or T cells enriched from blood (not recorded which). All receptors come from a man aged 60 to 69 who had been exposed to COVID-19.

CDR3 residues: CAWSPDTKNIQYF. CDR3 coding DNA: TGTGCCTGGAGTCCAGATACCAAAAACATTCAGTACTTC. The V gene is TRBV30, the J gene TRBJ2-4; D uncertain. V gave up 2 bases and J gave up 2 bases, with 7 bases separating them. Germline V gives CDR1 GTSNPN, CDR2 SVGIG (reference sequence). This CDR3 is built from 13 residues.

To note about this clone: One end of the junction varies from germline; a read error may be responsible. The sample has other DNA sequences that encode this CDR3 too. The chain carries TRBV7-2 and TRBJ1-2, with 11 bases identical to TRBD1. CDR3 length: 17 amino acids. Germline CDR1 and CDR2: SGHTA and FQGNSA. The CDR3 reads CAPSQLGGTGGNYGYTF. The DNA for the CDR3 is TGCGCCCCCAGCCAATTGGGGGGGACAGGGGGAAACTATGGCTACACCTTC.

The V call is TRBV27, the J call TRBJ1-5; D uncertain. CDR3 length: 15 residues. V dropped 0 bases and J dropped 2 bases, with 8 bases sitting between them. Germline V gene data show CDR1 as MNHEY and CDR2 as SMNVEV (reference sequence). In DNA, the CDR3 is TGTGCCAGCAGTTTATCTCCGGGAGGCAATCAGCCCCAGCATTTT. The encoded protein is CASSLSPGGNQPQHF.

The chain has TRBV6-4 and TRBJ2-2; weak D call: TRBD2 (5 bases). This CDR3 has 15 amino acids. Germline V CDR1 and CDR2: MRHNA, SNTAGT. The V end was cut by 2 bases, the J end by 6 bases, with 13 bases between. The CDR3 loop is CASSDSGVSSGELFF. CDR3 coding DNA: TGTGCCAGCAGTGACAGCGGAGTAAGTTCCGGGGAGCTGTTTTTT.

This chain joins TRBV13 and TRBJ2-2, with 7 positions matching TRBD2. The V gene end was trimmed by 5 bases and the J gene end by 4 bases; junction bases not matched to a gene: 7. CDR3 length equals 15 residues. CDR1 is PRHDT and CDR2 is FYEKMQ in the germline V gene (reference sequence). CDR3 nucleotides: TGTGCCAGCAGCCGGGGGGTTTTGAGCACCGGGGAGCTGTTTTTT. The encoded protein is CASSRGVLSTGELFF.

A note on this clone: A read error may account for a junction end that differs from germline. The chain is built from TRBV30 and TRBJ2-7; the match to TRBD1 covers 9 bases. Germline CDR1 GTSNPN, CDR2 SVGIG (reference sequence). The CDR3 totals 12 residues. CDR3 nucleotide sequence: TGTGCCTGGAGTCCAACCGGGACAGGGTCCGTGTTC. As protein: CAWSPTGTGSVF.

The V gene is TRBV6-5, the J gene TRBJ1-1; D gene uncertain. This CDR3 comprises 13 residues. Germline-derived CDR1 and CDR2 are MNHEY and SVGAGI. Trimming cost V 3 bases and J 1 base, with 6 bases left between them. As DNA, the CDR3 is TGTGCCAGCAGTTATAGGAGGAACACTGAAGCTTTCTTT. It encodes CASSYRRNTEAFF.

This rearrangement joins TRBV24-1 to TRBJ1-1; 10 bases fit TRBD1. The germline V gene has CDR1 KGHDR and CDR2 SFDVKD. The CDR3 is 16 residues long. V lost 3 bases and J lost 5; bases outside the gene matches: 8. The CDR3 protein is CATSDAKGQGRTEAFF. The CDR3 bases are TGTGCCACCAGTGATGCTAAGGGACAGGGGAGAACTGAAGCTTTCTTT.

This chain joins TRBV18 and TRBJ2-2; TRBD1 aligns across 8 bases. CDR3 size: 16 residues. The germline V gene has CDR1 KGHSH and CDR2 LQKENI. The V gene end was trimmed by 2 bases and the J gene end by 0 bases; junction bases not matched to a gene: 2. CDR3 nucleotide sequence: TGTGCCAGCTCACCAAGGACAGGGCCGAACACCGGGGAGCTGTTTTTT. Its translation is CASSPRTGPNTGELFF.

The chain carries TRBV5-6 and TRBJ1-2; D might be TRBD1 (5 bases). Germline CDR1 and CDR2: SGHDT and YYEEEE. V lost 0 bases and J 3 bases, leaving 15 bases between the germline ends. This CDR3 comprises 16 residues. The CDR3 sequence is CASSLAEGRQHYGYTF. The DNA for the CDR3 is TGTGCCAGCAGCTTGGCGGAGGGGAGACAGCACTATGGCTACACCTTC. The full variable domain, with the rest looked up from reference TRBV5-6 and TRBJ1-2, is DAGVTQSPTHLIKTRGQQVTLRCSPKSGHDTVSWYQQALGQGPQFIFQYYEEEERQRGNFPDRFSGHQFPNYSSELNVNALLLGDSALYLCASSLAEGRQHYGYTFGSGTRLTVV.

This clone was seen just once. This chain joins TRBV7-2 and TRBJ2-7; TRBD1 aligns across 7 bases. The V and J ends lost 5 bases and 0 bases, in that order; junction bases with no gene match: 4. Per germline, CDR1 SGHTA and CDR2 FQGNSA. The CDR3 extends over 14 amino acids. CDR3 protein: CASSQGGSSYEQYF. The CDR3 DNA sequence: TGTGCCAGCAGCCAAGGGGGCAGCTCCTACGAGCAGTACTTC.

The chain joins TRBV18 to TRBJ2-1, with D perhaps TRBD2 (5 bases). Trimming stripped 0 bases from V and 7 bases from J, with 28 bases between. CDR3 size: 20 residues. The germline V gene has CDR1 KGHSH and CDR2 LQKENI. CDR3 coding DNA: TGTGCCAGCTCACCACCGCCCCTCCTCACAGCGGACCTCAAAGTGAATGAGCAGTTCTTC. It yields the protein CASSPPPLLTADLKVNEQFF.

The chain combines TRBV24-1 with TRBJ2-3, with 7 bases aligning to TRBD2. This CDR3 has 14 residues. In germline, CDR1 is KGHDR, CDR2 SFDVKD. Trimming took 2 bases from V and 6 from J; bases not matched to a gene: 4. The CDR3 region is CATSDSGGRDTQYF. DNA of the CDR3: TGTGCCACCAGTGATTCGGGAGGCCGGGATACGCAGTATTTT.

V gene TRBV5-6 combines with J gene TRBJ2-5, with D tentatively TRBD1 (6 bases). CDR3 length: 15 amino acids. V dropped 3 bases and J dropped 3 bases, with 15 bases sitting between them. Germline assignment: CDR1 SGHDT and CDR2 YYEEEE. The CDR3 loop reads CASSSKSGHKETQYF. The CDR3 region has the DNA TGTGCCAGCAGCTCTAAATCGGGACACAAAGAGACCCAGTACTTC. Filled out from reference TRBV5-6 and TRBJ2-5, the complete variable domain reads DAGVTQSPTHLIKTRGQQVTLRCSPKSGHDTVSWYQQALGQGPQFIFQYYEEEERQRGNFPDRFSGHQFPNYSSELNVNALLLGDSALYLCASSSKSGHKETQYFGPGTRLLVL.

The chain carries TRBV6-6 and TRBJ2-1, with 10 nucleotides matching TRBD2. V shed 2 bases and J 9 bases; nucleotides not matched to a gene: 4. Germline V gene data show CDR1 as MNHNY and CDR2 as SVGAGI (reference sequence). This CDR3 has 14 residues. CDR3 residues: CASSYLLAGVEQFF. CDR3 nucleotides: TGTGCCAGCAGTTACCTCCTAGCGGGAGTTGAGCAGTTCTTC.

The V call is TRBV28, the J call TRBJ2-5; 9 bases agree with TRBD2. This CDR3 is built from 14 residues. Germline lookup yields CDR1 MDHEN and CDR2 SYDVKM. Trimming removed 6 bases from V and 5 bases from J; junction bases left unmatched: 7. This chain's CDR3 is CASRRTAGGETQYF. The CDR3 DNA follows: TGTGCCAGCAGGAGGACCGCGGGAGGGGAGACCCAGTACTTC.

V gene TRBV20-1 combines with J gene TRBJ1-5; D remains ambiguous. V lost 2 bases to trimming and J lost 11 bases, with 10 bases between them. The germline CDR1 and CDR2 sequences are DFQATT and SNEGSKA (reference sequence). The CDR3 extends over 11 amino acids. The CDR3 loop is CSARSPSAQHF. The CDR3 DNA reads as TGCAGTGCTAGATCCCCAAGCGCCCAGCATTTT.

This clone was seen only once. The chain employs TRBV27 and TRBJ1-1, with 7 bases that match TRBD1. J lost 0 bases, V lost 7 bases, and 11 bases had no gene match. CDR3 length: 16 amino acids. In germline, CDR1 is MNHEY, CDR2 SMNVEV (reference sequence). The CDR3 region has the DNA TGTGCCAGCACCCGGACAGGTCAGGAGATGAACACTGAAGCTTTCTTT. Protein: CASTRTGQEMNTEAFF.

Of note for this clone: The sample contains more than one DNA sequence encoding this CDR3. The chain joins TRBV5-1 to TRBJ1-1; D possibly corresponds to TRBD1 (5 bases). CDR1 is SGHRS and CDR2 is YFSETQ in the germline V gene. This CDR3 spans 13 amino acids. V lost 1 base, J lost 4 bases, and 8 bases lay in between. The CDR3 sequence: CASSLQGGTEAFF. In DNA form, the CDR3 reads TGCGCCAGCAGCTTGCAGGGCGGCACTGAAGCTTTCTTT.

The count of this clone is one. The chain has TRBV19 and TRBJ2-2, with D uncertain. CDR1 and CDR2 from the germline V gene are LNHDA and SQIVND (reference sequence). The CDR3 contains 14 residues. Trimming took off 1 base at V and 4 bases at J, with 7 bases between the two ends. CDR3 sequence: CASSIVQSTGELFF. The CDR3 DNA reads as TGTGCCAGTAGTATAGTACAGAGCACCGGGGAGCTGTTTTTT. The entire variable domain, with the rest obtained from reference TRBV19 and TRBJ2-2, is as follows: DGGITQSPKYLFRKEGQNVTLSCEQNLNHDAMYWYRQDPGQGLRLIYYSQIVNDFQKGDIAEGYSVSREKKESFPLTVTSAQKNPTAFYLCASSIVQSTGELFFGEGSRLTVL.

The chain uses TRBV7-2 and TRBJ1-3; no reliable D call. The CDR3 length is 15 residues. Germline CDR1 reads SGHTA; CDR2 reads FQGNSA. V lost 0 bases and J lost 2, with 8 bases in between. In nucleotides, the CDR3 is TGTGCCAGCAGCTTAGCGCACGGGGCTGGAAACACCATATATTTT. Translating it yields CASSLAHGAGNTIYF.

The V and J genes are TRBV5-4 and TRBJ1-6, with unresolved D. V gave up 0 bases and J gave up 0 bases, with 4 bases separating them. In germline, CDR1 is SGHNT, CDR2 YYREEE (reference sequence). The CDR3 sequence is 15 residues long. The CDR3 sequence: CASSLESSYNSPLHF. The DNA of the CDR3 is TGTGCCAGCAGCTTGGAGAGCTCCTATAATTCACCCCTCCACTTT.

The chain links TRBV15 to TRBJ2-5; D is ambiguous. The CDR3 runs 13 residues. The V and J ends lost 1 base and 6 bases respectively, with 9 bases between them. In germline, CDR1 is LNHNV, CDR2 YYDKDF (reference sequence). The CDR3 DNA sequence: TGTGCCACCAGCAGAGTGTCTGGGCAGACCCAGTACTTC. It specifies CATSRVSGQTQYF.

The chain carries TRBV7-9 and TRBJ2-3, with 7 bases fitting TRBD1. V lost 8 bases and J lost 0; bases outside the gene matches: 5. This CDR3 spans 14 amino acids. Germline values: CDR1 SEHNR, CDR2 FQNEAQ (reference sequence). Here the CDR3 reads CASLGTVSTDTQYF. CDR3 coding DNA: TGTGCCAGCCTAGGGACAGTTAGCACAGATACGCAGTATTTT.

This clone was seen a single time. The chain combines TRBV29-1 with TRBJ2-5; 10 bases are a match to TRBD1. Germline loops: CDR1 SQVTM, CDR2 ANQGSEA. V trimming: 7 bases; J trimming: 4 bases; junction bases outside the gene matches: 9. CDR3 length: 14 amino acids. The DNA of the CDR3 is TGCAGCGCTTGGGACAGGGGCCCGGTAGAGACCCAGTACTTC. Amino acids: CSAWDRGPVETQYF. The whole variable domain, remainder taken from reference TRBV29-1 and TRBJ2-5, is SAVISQKPSRDICQRGTSLTIQCQVDSQVTMMFWYRQQPGQSLTLIATANQGSEATYESGFVIDKFPISRPNLTFSTLTVSNMSPEDSSIYLCSAWDRGPVETQYFGPGTRLLVL.

This clone was recorded only once. The rearrangement uses TRBV29-1 and TRBJ1-2, with 7 positions matching TRBD1. After removal of 2 bases from V and 8 bases from J, the junction contained 5 bases not matched to a gene. The CDR3 is made up of 12 amino acids. From germline, CDR1 is SQVTM and CDR2 ANQGSEA. The CDR3 DNA sequence: TGCAGCGTTGAAACAGGGGCGGAGGGCTACACCTTC. This translates into CSVETGAEGYTF.

The rearrangement links TRBV19 to TRBJ2-3; 8 nucleotides match TRBD2. J was trimmed by 0 bases and V by 7 bases; bases with no gene match: 6. The germline CDR1 and CDR2 sequences are LNHDA and SQIVND (reference sequence). The CDR3 is 15 residues long. The CDR3 DNA is TGTGCCAGTACCCATCGCGGGGGGAGCACAGATACGCAGTATTTT. Translating gives CASTHRGGSTDTQYF.

This clone was seen repeatedly, ten times or more. The V gene is TRBV11-3, the J gene TRBJ1-2, with 7 bases fitting TRBD1. This CDR3 has 13 residues. Trimming at V came to 5 bases and at J to 4 bases, leaving 4 bases not matched to a gene. The germline gives CDR1 SGHNT, CDR2 YENEEA. The CDR3: CASSRTGVYGYTF. The CDR3 DNA is TGTGCCAGCAGCCGGACAGGAGTCTATGGCTACACCTTC.